These 26 T cell receptor beta chains came from one sample sequenced in a study of shared clonotypes between healthy human individuals. Here immunoSEQ multiplex PCR was the method, and the copy in TCRdb shows in-frame clones only, minus some. The data contain millions of clones, roughly 91% of them singletons. CD45RO-negative cells were positively selected for CCR7, leaving out terminally differentiated effector memory CD45RA+ cells. The sequenced material came from naive CD8+ T cells from PBMCs. The receptors come from a man aged 18 to 30 in good health. Some clones in this sample may be carry-over from other donors' samples.

A note on this clone: Other DNA sequences in the same sample also yield this CDR3. V usage is TRBV27 and J usage is TRBJ1-5; TRBD1 aligns across 7 bases. The ends lost 6 bases at V and 0 bases at J; junction bases unmatched: 5. The length of the CDR3 is 15 residues. Per the germline V gene, CDR1 is MNHEY and CDR2 is SMNVEV (reference sequence). CDR3 DNA sequence: TGTGCCAGCAGCCCCGGACAGGTTAGCAATCAGCCCCAGCATTTT. This encodes CASSPGQVSNQPQHF.

Note on this clone: The same CDR3 can be traced to other DNA sequences in this sample. V is TRBV9 and J is TRBJ2-6; D is undetermined. CDR3 length: 14 amino acids. Trimming pared 2 bases from V and 3 bases from J, leaving 6 bases between. CDR1 is SGDLS, CDR2 YYNGEE, per germline. CDR3 sequence reads: CASSVAGGANVLTF. CDR3 nucleotides: TGTGCCAGCAGCGTTGCTGGTGGGGCCAACGTCCTGACTTTC.

The chain joins TRBV28 to TRBJ2-1, with D maybe TRBD1 (6 bases). CDR1 is MDHEN, CDR2 SYDVKM, per germline. Trimming removed 3 bases from V and 7 bases from J, with 16 bases in between. CDR3 length equals 15 residues. The DNA for the CDR3 is TGTGCCAGCAGTTTGCAGGCAGGGGAAGAAAATGAGCAGTTCTTC. It codes for CASSLQAGEENEQFF.

The rearrangement joins TRBV28 to TRBJ2-3; TRBD1 matches at 7 bases. The CDR3 spans 14 residues. V gave up 5 bases and J gave up 2 bases; unmatched junction bases: 4. CDR1 is MDHEN, CDR2 SYDVKM, per germline. CDR3 DNA: TGTGCCAGCAGTCCCGGACAGGTCACAGATACGCAGTATTTT. Amino acid sequence: CASSPGQVTDTQYF.

In this sample, this clone turned up once. J is TRBJ1-2 and V is TRBV9, with D unresolved. The CDR3 loop spans 11 amino acids. Trimming removed 0 bases at V and 11 bases at J, with 8 bases between. Germline-derived CDR1 and CDR2 are SGDLS and YYNGEE. CDR3 nucleotide sequence: TGTGCCAGCAGCGTAGCGGCAGAGTACACCTTC. Protein sequence: CASSVAAEYTF.

The CDR3 region is CASSSSPTGVTQYF. The CDR3 nucleotides are TGTGCCAGCAGTTCTTCCCCGACGGGAGTGACCCAGTACTTC. This sequence joins TRBV27 and TRBJ2-5; a possible D gene is TRBD2 (6 bases). The CDR3 consists of 14 residues. Germline values: CDR1 MNHEY, CDR2 SMNVEV (reference sequence). V was trimmed by 4 bases and J by 7 bases, leaving 16 bases between them.

In the case of this clone: The sample holds other DNA sequences that translate to the same CDR3. The V and J genes are TRBV27 and TRBJ2-1; 8 nucleotides agree with TRBD1. This CDR3 is built from 14 residues. Germline V gene data show CDR1 as MNHEY and CDR2 as SMNVEV (reference sequence). The trim removed 5 bases at V and 4 bases at J, leaving 4 bases unmatched. CDR3: CASSPRTGYNEQFF. CDR3 DNA sequence: TGTGCCAGCAGTCCAAGGACAGGGTACAATGAGCAGTTCTTC.

Regarding this clone: The sample holds other DNA sequences that translate to the same CDR3. J is TRBJ1-2 and V is TRBV7-9; D remains unclear. Per the germline V gene, CDR1 is SEHNR and CDR2 is FQNEAQ (reference sequence). The CDR3 spans 13 residues. Trimming shortened V by 3 bases and J by 2 bases, and 7 bases separated the two germline ends. The CDR3 nucleotides are TGTGCCAGCAGCTTGGGGATAAACTATGGCTACACCTTC. Its protein is CASSLGINYGYTF.

The chain is built from TRBV28 and TRBJ2-7, with D perhaps TRBD2 (5 bases). Trimming stripped 6 bases from V and 6 bases from J, with 12 bases between. CDR3 length: 12 amino acids. CDR1 MDHEN and CDR2 SYDVKM come from the germline V gene. CDR3 sequence: CASSTGGGEQYF. The DNA of the CDR3 is TGTGCCAGCAGCACCGGAGGCGGCGAGCAGTACTTC. Using reference TRBV28 and TRBJ2-7 for the parts outside the CDR3, the full variable domain is DVKVTQSSRYLVKRTGEKVFLECVQDMDHENMFWYRQDPGLGLRLIYFSYDVKMKEKGDIPEGYSVSREKKERFSLILESASTNQTSMYLCASSTGGGEQYFGPGTRLTVT.

The chain has TRBV9 and TRBJ1-5, with unresolved D. The V gene lost 4 bases and the J gene lost 11 bases, with 19 bases spanning the gap. The CDR3 runs to 14 residues. The germline V gene encodes CDR1 SGDLS and CDR2 YYNGEE. CDR3 loop: CASSPEGESLTQHF. CDR3 nucleotide sequence: TGTGCCAGCAGCCCCGAAGGTGAAAGTCTGACCCAGCATTTT.

J is TRBJ1-5 and V is TRBV5-5; 8 nucleotides align to TRBD1. The CDR3 contains 16 residues. Trimming cost V 2 bases and J 6 bases; bases outside gene matches: 10. Germline V gene lookup returns CDR1 SGHKS and CDR2 YYEKEE (reference sequence). The chain's CDR3 is CASSFGPDRDGQPQHF. The CDR3 DNA reads TGTGCCAGCAGCTTCGGTCCGGACAGGGACGGTCAGCCCCAGCATTTT.

The gene calls are TRBV19 and TRBJ2-7, with 7 bases aligning to TRBD1. CDR1 is LNHDA and CDR2 is SQIVND in the germline V gene (reference sequence). The CDR3 covers 13 residues. V shed 9 bases, J shed 0 bases, and the junction held 5 bases outside the gene matches. CDR3 DNA sequence: TGTGCCAGCGCGGACAGGCTCTCCTACGAGCAGTACTTC. Amino acids: CASADRLSYEQYF.

With respect to this clone: At the DNA level, this CDR3 is encoded by other sequences in the same sample as well. The rearrangement links TRBV28 to TRBJ2-7; 11 nucleotides match TRBD2. V was clipped by 3 bases and J by 4 bases; unmatched bases: 5. The CDR3 consists of 15 residues. Germline CDR1 reads MDHEN; CDR2 reads SYDVKM. The CDR3 loop reads CASSFGTSGRYEQYF. For the CDR3, the DNA is TGTGCCAGCAGTTTCGGAACTAGCGGGAGATACGAGCAGTACTTC.

This clone was seen only once. The V gene is TRBV9, the J gene TRBJ2-7; 12 bases map to TRBD1. J gave up 5 bases and V 4 bases, and 7 bases lay outside the gene matches. This CDR3 has 15 amino acids. Germline V gives CDR1 SGDLS, CDR2 YYNGEE. CDR3 DNA sequence: TGTGCCAGCAGCACCTCCGGGACAGGGGGCCACGAGCAGTACTTC. Its protein product is CASSTSGTGGHEQYF.

The chain has TRBV5-5 and TRBJ2-7, with D possibly TRBD2 on 5 matching bases. V was trimmed by 6 bases and J by 3 bases, leaving 22 bases between them. CDR1 is SGHKS and CDR2 is YYEKEE in the germline V gene (reference sequence). CDR3 length: 16 residues. The CDR3 loop is CASKSNILRAHYEQYF. The CDR3 DNA follows: TGTGCCAGCAAGAGTAATATACTGCGGGCCCACTACGAGCAGTACTTC.

V and J are TRBV9 and TRBJ2-1; the match to TRBD2 covers 8 bases. The CDR3 loop spans 17 amino acids. Trimming at V came to 0 bases and at J to 3 bases, leaving 8 bases not matched to a gene. Germline CDR1 and CDR2: SGDLS and YYNGEE. CDR3 nucleotide sequence: TGTGCCAGCAGCGTAGTCCTTCGGCGGGGGGTCTACAATGAGCAGTTCTTC. It encodes CASSVVLRRGVYNEQFF.

The chain recombines TRBV11-2 with TRBJ1-1, with D perhaps matching TRBD1 (6 bases). Trimming pared 5 bases from V and 3 bases from J, leaving 19 bases between. In germline, CDR1 is SGHAT, CDR2 FQNNGV. This CDR3 has 16 amino acids. The CDR3 DNA sequence: TGTGCCAGCAGCCAGAAACAGGGTGGGTTCGACACTGAAGCTTTCTTT. Translated: CASSQKQGGFDTEAFF.

The chain joins TRBV11-2 to TRBJ2-5; weak D call: TRBD2 (6 bases). Germline CDR1 and CDR2: SGHAT and FQNNGV. V lost 8 bases and J 5 bases, leaving 21 bases between the germline ends. The CDR3 has 15 amino acids. The CDR3 spells CASSYGEARGETQYF. The DNA of the CDR3 is TGTGCCAGCTCATACGGGGAGGCTCGAGGGGAGACCCAGTACTTC.

The chain joins TRBV6-1 to TRBJ2-1; 7 positions agree with TRBD1. V gave up 6 bases and J gave up 4 bases; unmatched junction bases: 3. Per germline, CDR1 MNHNS and CDR2 SASEGT. There are 13 residues in the CDR3. The CDR3 DNA follows: TGTGCCAGCAGGGACAGGCTATACAATGAGCAGTTCTTC. Translating it yields CASRDRLYNEQFF.

This clone was seen only once. The gene calls are TRBV7-8 and TRBJ1-5, with TRBD1 matching 9 bases. This CDR3 contains 17 residues. The germline CDR1 and CDR2 sequences are SGHVS and FQNEAQ. V shed 5 bases, J shed 7 bases, and the junction held 15 bases outside the gene matches. This CDR3 reads CASSARADRGGRQPQHF. DNA of the CDR3: TGTGCCAGCAGCGCTAGAGCGGACAGGGGAGGGAGGCAGCCCCAGCATTTT.

Remarks on this clone: Within the sample, other DNA sequences also encode this same CDR3. The rearrangement uses TRBV28 and TRBJ2-1; D is unresolved. The ends were cut back, 6 bases at V and 7 bases at J, with 13 bases in the middle. The CDR3 spans 13 residues. Germline CDR1 MDHEN, CDR2 SYDVKM. CDR3 sequence: CASSLGRINEQFF. The CDR3 DNA reads TGTGCCAGCAGCCTCGGTCGGATTAATGAGCAGTTCTTC.

V usage is TRBV11-2 and J usage is TRBJ1-2; D is undetermined. This CDR3 is built from 17 residues. The ends were cut back, 3 bases at V and 1 base at J, with 18 bases in the middle. Germline lookup yields CDR1 SGHAT and CDR2 FQNNGV. The CDR3 is CASSFPVRVGVNYGYTF. CDR3 DNA: TGTGCCAGCAGCTTTCCAGTTAGGGTCGGCGTTAACTATGGCTACACCTTC.

The genes are TRBV27 and TRBJ2-7; D is uncertain. The CDR3 is made up of 14 amino acids. Trimming took 5 bases from V and 0 from J, leaving 11 bases between them. Germline CDR1 is MNHEY and CDR2 is SMNVEV (reference sequence). The CDR3 here is CASSPPGFSYEQYF. CDR3 bases: TGTGCCAGCAGTCCACCAGGATTCTCCTACGAGCAGTACTTC.

This clone was seen only a few times. The same CDR3 also results from other DNA sequences found in this sample. V and J are TRBV27 and TRBJ1-1; D perhaps matches TRBD1 (5 bases). The length of the CDR3 is 14 residues. Germline loops: CDR1 MNHEY, CDR2 SMNVEV (reference sequence). V was shortened by 6 bases and J by 0 bases, with 11 bases between the two germline ends. CDR3 residues: CASSSQGLNTEAFF. CDR3 bases: TGTGCCAGCAGCTCTCAGGGACTGAACACTGAAGCTTTCTTT.

The chain couples TRBV4-1 to TRBJ2-2; D is possibly TRBD1 or TRBD2 (6 bases each). With 8 bases removed from V and 1 base from J, the gap between germline ends came to 23 bases. This CDR3 has 18 amino acids. Germline V gives CDR1 MGHRA, CDR2 YSYEKL. Written as DNA, the CDR3 is TGCGCCAGCGGCCTGACGGGGGCGCGGGTACAGAACACCGGGGAGCTGTTTTTT. Translated: CASGLTGARVQNTGELFF.

The CDR3 protein is CASSGWTGSTDTQYF. The CDR3 DNA reads as TGTGCCAGCAGTGGGTGGACAGGGAGCACAGATACGCAGTATTTT. J is TRBJ2-3 and V is TRBV25-1, with 8 bases aligning to TRBD1. The CDR3 sequence is 15 residues long. Trimming removed 4 bases from V and 0 bases from J; junction bases left unmatched: 3. From germline, CDR1 is MGHDK and CDR2 SYGVNS. Drawing the rest from reference TRBV25-1 and TRBJ2-3, the complete variable domain is EADIYQTPRYLVIGTGKKITLECSQTMGHDKMYWYQQDPGMELHLIHYSYGVNSTEKGDLSSESTVSRIRTEHFPLTLESARPSHTSQYLCASSGWTGSTDTQYFGPGTRLTVL.